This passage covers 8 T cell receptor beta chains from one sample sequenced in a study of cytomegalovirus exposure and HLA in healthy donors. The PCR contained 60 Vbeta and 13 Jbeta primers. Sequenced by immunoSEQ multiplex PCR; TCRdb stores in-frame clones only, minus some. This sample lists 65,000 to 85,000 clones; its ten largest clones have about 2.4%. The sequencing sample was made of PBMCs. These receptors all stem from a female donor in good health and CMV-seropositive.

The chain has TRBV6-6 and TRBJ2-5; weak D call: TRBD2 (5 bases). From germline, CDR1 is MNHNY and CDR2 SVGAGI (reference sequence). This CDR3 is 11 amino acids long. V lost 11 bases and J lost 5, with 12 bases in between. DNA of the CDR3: TGTGCCGCGGGTCCGGGGGAGACCCAGTACTTC. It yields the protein CAAGPGETQYF.

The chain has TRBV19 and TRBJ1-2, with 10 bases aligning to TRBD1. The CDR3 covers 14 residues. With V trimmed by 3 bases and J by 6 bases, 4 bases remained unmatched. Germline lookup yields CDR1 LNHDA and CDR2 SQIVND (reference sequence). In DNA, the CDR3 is TGTGCCAGTAGTATTGGGACAGGGGTCGATGGCTACACCTTC. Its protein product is CASSIGTGVDGYTF.

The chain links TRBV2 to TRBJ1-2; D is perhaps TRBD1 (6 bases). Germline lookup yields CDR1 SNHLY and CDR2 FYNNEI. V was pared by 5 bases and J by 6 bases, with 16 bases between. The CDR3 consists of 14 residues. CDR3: CASSFLEQGDGYTF. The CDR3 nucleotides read TGTGCCAGCAGTTTTTTGGAACAGGGTGATGGCTACACCTTC.

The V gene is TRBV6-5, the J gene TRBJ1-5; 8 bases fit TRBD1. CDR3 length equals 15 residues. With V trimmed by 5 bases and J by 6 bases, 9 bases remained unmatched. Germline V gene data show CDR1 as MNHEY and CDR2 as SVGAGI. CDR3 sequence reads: CASSPGQGAGQPQHF. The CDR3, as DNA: TGTGCCAGCAGTCCCGGCCAGGGGGCAGGTCAGCCCCAGCATTTT.

CDR3 nucleotide sequence: TGCAGTGCTAGGCCGGTCAATGAGCAGTTCTTC. It specifies CSARPVNEQFF. The chain is built from TRBV20-1 and TRBJ2-1; unclear D gene. The CDR3 loop spans 11 amino acids. CDR1 is DFQATT and CDR2 is SNEGSKA in the germline V gene (reference sequence). Trimming stripped 3 bases from V and 6 bases from J, with 6 bases between.

The CDR3 nucleotides are TGTGCCAGTCCCTCAGGGGGCCCCCTCTCCTACGAGCAGTACTTC. As protein: CASPSGGPLSYEQYF. This chain connects TRBV19 to TRBJ2-7; TRBD1 matches at 8 bases. CDR3 length: 15 residues. The trim removed 8 bases at V and 0 bases at J, leaving 9 bases unmatched. Germline V gene sequence: CDR1 LNHDA, CDR2 SQIVND (reference sequence). The full variable domain, completed using reference TRBV19 and TRBJ2-7, is DGGITQSPKYLFRKEGQNVTLSCEQNLNHDAMYWYRQDPGQGLRLIYYSQIVNDFQKGDIAEGYSVSREKKESFPLTVTSAQKNPTAFYLCASPSGGPLSYEQYFGPGTRLTVT.

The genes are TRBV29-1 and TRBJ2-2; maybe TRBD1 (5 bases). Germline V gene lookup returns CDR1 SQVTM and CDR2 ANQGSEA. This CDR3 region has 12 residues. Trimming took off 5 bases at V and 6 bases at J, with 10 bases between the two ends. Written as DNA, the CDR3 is TGCAGCGTTTTAGGGGTGCCCGGGGAGCTGTTTTTT. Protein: CSVLGVPGELFF.

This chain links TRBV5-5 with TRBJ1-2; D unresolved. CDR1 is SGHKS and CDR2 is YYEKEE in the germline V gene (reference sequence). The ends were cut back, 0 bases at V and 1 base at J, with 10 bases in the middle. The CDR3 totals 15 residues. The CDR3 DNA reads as TGTGCCAGCAGCTTGGGGCAGACTCTTAACTATGGCTACACCTTC. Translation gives CASSLGQTLNYGYTF. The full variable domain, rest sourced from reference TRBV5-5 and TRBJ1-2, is DAGVTQSPTHLIKTRGQQVTLRCSPISGHKSVSWYQQVLGQGPQFIFQYYEKEERGRGNFPDRFSARQFPNYSSELNVNALLLGDSALYLCASSLGQTLNYGYTFGSGTRLTVV.